What follows are 18 T cell receptor beta chains derived from one specimen sequenced in a study of shared clonotypes between healthy human individuals. Data came from immunoSEQ multiplex PCR; TCRdb stores just in-frame clones and leaves some out. This sample has around 1.1 million clones, with around 78% found just once. Sample: memory CD4+ T cells from PBMCs. The subset is: CD45RA-negative fraction. These receptors were collected from a man aged 18 to 30 in good health. Some clones in this sample may be carry-over from other donors' samples.

V and J are TRBV6-5 and TRBJ2-5; no definite D call. The V end was cut by 6 bases, the J end by 1 base, with 15 bases between. Germline-derived CDR1 and CDR2 are MNHEY and SVGAGI. This CDR3 contains 15 residues. DNA for the CDR3: TGTGCCAGCAGCCGACTCCGGGTCCCCCAAGAGACCCAGTACTTC. Translation gives CASSRLRVPQETQYF.

This clone was picked up one time. The V gene is TRBV2, the J gene TRBJ1-1; TRBD1 aligns across 8 bases. CDR3 length equals 14 residues. Unmatched junction bases numbered 14, after V lost 8 bases and J lost 9 bases. Germline assignment: CDR1 SNHLY and CDR2 FYNNEI. CDR3 in amino acids: CASSQYRTGKKAFF. The CDR3, as DNA: TGTGCCAGCTCCCAATACCGGACAGGGAAAAAAGCTTTCTTT.

This chain uses TRBV19 with TRBJ1-1; the D is unclear. The CDR3 contains 15 residues. Germline CDR1 is LNHDA and CDR2 is SQIVND (reference sequence). V lost 5 bases and J lost 4, with 17 bases in between. CDR3 bases: TGTGCCAGTAGTGCGATCAGTTTGGGAGGCACTGAAGCTTTCTTT. Residues: CASSAISLGGTEAFF.

This clone has only one observation. V is TRBV4-1 and J is TRBJ2-5; D might be TRBD2 (6 bases). Per germline, CDR1 MGHRA and CDR2 YSYEKL. Trimming shortened V by 6 bases and J by 5 bases, and 10 bases separated the two germline ends. CDR3 length: 12 amino acids. The CDR3 region is CASSVGGETQYF. The CDR3 bases are TGCGCCAGCAGTGTTGGGGGGGAGACCCAGTACTTC.

The rearrangement uses TRBV18 and TRBJ1-5; the D gene is possibly TRBD1 (6 bases). CDR1 and CDR2 (germline): KGHSH, LQKENI. Trimming took off 5 bases at V and 2 bases at J, with 13 bases between the two ends. This CDR3 is built from 15 residues. The CDR3, as DNA: TGTGCCAGCTCAGCACAGGGTTTTGGCAATCAGCCCCAGCATTTT. This gives the protein CASSAQGFGNQPQHF.

The rearrangement links TRBV18 to TRBJ2-5, with D possibly TRBD1 on 5 matching bases. CDR1 is KGHSH and CDR2 is LQKENI in the germline V gene. Trimming cost V 4 bases and J 2 bases, with 8 bases left between them. The CDR3 sequence is 13 residues long. CDR3 bases: TGTGCCAGCTCACAAGACAGACAAGAGACCCAGTACTTC. It translates to CASSQDRQETQYF.

The gene calls are TRBV11-3 and TRBJ2-7, with a possible D match to TRBD2 (6 bases). The CDR3 runs 13 residues. The germline gives CDR1 SGHNT, CDR2 YENEEA. The V end was cut by 0 bases, the J end by 6 bases, with 9 bases between. Here the CDR3 DNA reads TGTGCCAGCAGCTTAGAGGAGGGTTCCGAGCAGTACTTC. This gives the protein CASSLEEGSEQYF.

This chain joins TRBV13 and TRBJ2-3; D call uncertain. Germline V lookup: CDR1 PRHDT, CDR2 FYEKMQ (reference sequence). V was cut by 5 bases and J by 6 bases, with 9 bases left in between. The CDR3 extends over 12 amino acids. The chain's CDR3 is CASSHGVDTQYF. Written as DNA, the CDR3 is TGTGCCAGCAGCCATGGGGTTGATACGCAGTATTTT.

This rearrangement joins TRBV6-5 to TRBJ2-2; a possible D gene is TRBD2 (6 bases). Deletions cut 2 bases from V and 5 bases from J, with 9 bases between. The length of the CDR3 is 14 residues. Looked up from germline, CDR1 is MNHEY and CDR2 is SVGAGI. Here the CDR3 reads CASSYRRVTGELFF. DNA of the CDR3: TGTGCCAGCAGTTACAGGAGGGTAACCGGGGAGCTGTTTTTT.

This rearrangement joins TRBV28 to TRBJ2-1; TRBD2 aligns across 7 bases. The CDR3 totals 16 residues. The V and J ends lost 6 bases and 4 bases, in that order; junction bases with no gene match: 12. Germline values: CDR1 MDHEN, CDR2 SYDVKM. The CDR3 spells CASSLRGASGYNEQFF. CDR3 in DNA: TGTGCCAGCAGCCTCCGCGGGGCTAGCGGTTACAATGAGCAGTTCTTC.

This chain connects TRBV7-2 to TRBJ2-3; 9 positions agree with TRBD2. V was pared by 2 bases and J by 5 bases, with 5 bases of the junction left unmatched. The CDR3 has 15 amino acids. Germline CDR1 SGHTA, CDR2 FQGNSA. In DNA, the CDR3 is TGTGCCAGCAGCTTATTAGCGGGGGCCGTAGATACGCAGTATTTT. Protein: CASSLLAGAVDTQYF.

The chain is built from TRBV30 and TRBJ1-5; 9 bases match TRBD1. The CDR3 loop spans 17 amino acids. The V gene end was trimmed by 5 bases and the J gene end by 1 base; junction bases not matched to a gene: 12. Germline CDR1 is GTSNPN and CDR2 is SVGIG (reference sequence). In nucleotides, the CDR3 is TGTGCCTGGCGTGGACAGGGGTGGGGTTGGAGCAATCAGCCCCAGCATTTT. Translation: CAWRGQGWGWSNQPQHF.

V and J are TRBV29-1 and TRBJ2-3, with D hard to call. The CDR3 is 13 amino acids. Germline loops: CDR1 SQVTM, CDR2 ANQGSEA. V was clipped by 2 bases and J by 1 base, with 7 bases between them. For the CDR3, the DNA is TGCAGCGTTGAATCACCAGGCACAGATACGCAGTATTTT. Encoded protein: CSVESPGTDTQYF.

V usage is TRBV6-1 and J usage is TRBJ2-5, with a possible D match to TRBD2 (6 bases). Per germline, CDR1 MNHNS and CDR2 SASEGT. The CDR3 length is 12 residues. V was trimmed by 10 bases and J by 5 bases, leaving 14 bases between them. The CDR3 protein is CATTRFGETQYF. The DNA of the CDR3 is TGTGCCACGACTAGGTTCGGGGAGACCCAGTACTTC.

The chain uses TRBV4-2 and TRBJ1-2; D uncertain. Germline values: CDR1 LGHNA, CDR2 YNFKEQ. The V end lost 0 bases, the J end lost 8 bases, and 19 bases lay between the germline ends. The CDR3 has 16 residues. The CDR3 DNA is TGTGCCAGCAGCCAAGATTTGGGCTGGGGTTCGGGCGGCTACACCTTC. Amino acid sequence: CASSQDLGWGSGGYTF.

The chain uses TRBV12-2 and TRBJ2-1. TRBV12-2 is designated a pseudogene. The CDR3 runs to 13 residues. The CDR3 DNA follows: TGTGCAAGTCGCTTAGTACCTTACAATGAGCAGTTCTTC. It specifies CASRLVPYNEQFF.

The genes are TRBV19 and TRBJ2-2, with 14 positions matching TRBD2. CDR1 and CDR2 (germline): LNHDA, SQIVND (reference sequence). CDR3 length: 16 amino acids. V lost 8 bases and J lost 5; bases outside the gene matches: 7. For the CDR3, the DNA is TGTGCCAGTGGTTCGGGACTAGCGGGAGTTACCGGGGAGCTGTTTTTT. This sequence encodes CASGSGLAGVTGELFF. Together with reference TRBV19 and TRBJ2-2, the CDR3 gives the full variable domain: DGGITQSPKYLFRKEGQNVTLSCEQNLNHDAMYWYRQDPGQGLRLIYYSQIVNDFQKGDIAEGYSVSREKKESFPLTVTSAQKNPTAFYLCASGSGLAGVTGELFFGEGSRLTVL.

The chain links TRBV11-2 to TRBJ2-1, with D tentatively TRBD1 (6 bases). Trimming took off 3 bases at V and 1 base at J, with 13 bases between the two ends. CDR3 length: 16 amino acids. Germline-derived CDR1 and CDR2 are SGHAT and FQNNGV. Written as DNA, the CDR3 is TGTGCCAGCAGCTTTCGGGGTGACAGGTCCTACAATGAGCAGTTCTTC. Protein product: CASSFRGDRSYNEQFF.